This paragraph reports one TCR beta chain. Antigen unknown. This entry is derived from a study of PD-L1 blockade in urothelial cancer. In the study overall: At 6 weeks and at 3 weeks (second dose) after treatment start, blood was analyzed.

The sample's time point: peripheral blood 6 weeks after treatment start. The investigators introduced synthetic TCR analog templates into each PCR as spikes. Only in-frame clones appear in the TCRdb table, and some are missing; sequencing was by immunoSEQ multiplex PCR. The sample has more than 90,000 clones; approximately 87% are singletons. Overall study results and limits: A pretreatment blood TCR clonality that fell below the median predicted better progression-free and overall survival.

Between the trimmed V and J ends, which lost 5 bases and 4 bases, there was a span of 15 bases. This CDR3 comprises 15 residues. Germline V gene lookup returns CDR1 SGHTA and CDR2 FQGNSA. This chain connects TRBV7-2 to TRBJ2-1; D is uncertain. The receptor was derived from a man aged 70 or older with urothelial cancer. This material consisted of PBMCs, taken around atezolizumab (anti-PD-L1) treatment. The CDR3 protein is CASSLGFGGYNEQFF. CDR3 DNA: TGTGCCAGCAGCCTAGGATTCGGCGGATACAATGAGCAGTTCTTC. Full variable domain (rest looked up from reference TRBV7-2 and TRBJ2-1): GAGVSQSPSNKVTEKGKDVELRCDPISGHTALYWYRQSLGQGLEFLIYFQGNSAPDKSGLPSDRFSAERTGGSVSTLTIQRTQQEDSAVYLCASSLGFGGYNEQFFGPGTRLTVL.